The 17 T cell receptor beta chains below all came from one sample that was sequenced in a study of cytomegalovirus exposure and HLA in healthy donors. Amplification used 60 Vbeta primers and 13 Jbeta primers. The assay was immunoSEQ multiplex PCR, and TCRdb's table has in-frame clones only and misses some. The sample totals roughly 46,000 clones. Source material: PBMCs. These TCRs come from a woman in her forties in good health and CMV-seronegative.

CDR3 nucleotide sequence: TGTGCCAGCAGTGAAGGCGGGACTAGCTCCTACAATGAGCAGTTCTTC. Translated: CASSEGGTSSYNEQFF. The chain is built from TRBV25-1 and TRBJ2-1, with TRBD2 identical over 8 bases. Germline V CDR1 and CDR2: MGHDK, SYGVNS. The CDR3 totals 16 residues. The trim removed 2 bases at V and 0 bases at J, leaving 3 bases unmatched.

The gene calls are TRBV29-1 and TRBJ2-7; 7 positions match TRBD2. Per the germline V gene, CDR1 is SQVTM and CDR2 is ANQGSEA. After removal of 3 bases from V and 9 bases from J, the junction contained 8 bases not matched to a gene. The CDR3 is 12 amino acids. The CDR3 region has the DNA TGCAGCGTTGAGTCTCAATCGGGAGGGCAGTACTTC. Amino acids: CSVESQSGGQYF.

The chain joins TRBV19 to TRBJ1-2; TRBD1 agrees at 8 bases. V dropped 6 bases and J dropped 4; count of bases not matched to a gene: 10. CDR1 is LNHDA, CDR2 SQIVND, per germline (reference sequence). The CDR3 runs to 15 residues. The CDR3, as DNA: TGTGCCAGTAGCATGGGGATTACAGGGGGCTATGGCTACACCTTC. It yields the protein CASSMGITGGYGYTF.

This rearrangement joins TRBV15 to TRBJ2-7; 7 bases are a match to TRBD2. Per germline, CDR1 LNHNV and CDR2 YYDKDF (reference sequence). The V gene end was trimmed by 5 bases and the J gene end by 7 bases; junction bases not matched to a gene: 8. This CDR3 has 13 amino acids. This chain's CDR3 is CATSGSRGGEQYF. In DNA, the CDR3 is TGTGCCACCAGCGGTAGTAGGGGAGGGGAGCAGTACTTC. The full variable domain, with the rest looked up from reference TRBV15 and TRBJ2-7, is DAMVIQNPRYQVTQFGKPVTLSCSQTLNHNVMYWYQQKSSQAPKLLFHYYDKDFNNEADTPDNFQSRRPNTSFCFLDIRSPGLGDTAMYLCATSGSRGGEQYFGPGTRLTVT.

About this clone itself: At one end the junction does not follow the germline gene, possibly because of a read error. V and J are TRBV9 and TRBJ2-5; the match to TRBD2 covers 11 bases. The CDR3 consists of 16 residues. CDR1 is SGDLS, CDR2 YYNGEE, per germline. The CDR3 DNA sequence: TGTGCCAGCAGCCCGGGGACTAGCGGAGATCAAGAGAACCAGTACTTC. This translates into CASSPGTSGDQENQYF.

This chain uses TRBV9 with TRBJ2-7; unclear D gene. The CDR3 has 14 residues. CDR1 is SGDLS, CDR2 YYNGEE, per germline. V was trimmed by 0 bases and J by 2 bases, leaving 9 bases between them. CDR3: CASSVDERTYEQYF. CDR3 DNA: TGTGCCAGCAGCGTAGATGAGAGAACCTACGAGCAGTACTTC.

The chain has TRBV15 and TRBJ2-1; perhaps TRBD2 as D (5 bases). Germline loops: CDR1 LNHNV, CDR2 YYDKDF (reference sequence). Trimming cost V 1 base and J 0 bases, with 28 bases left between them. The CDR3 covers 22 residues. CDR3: CATSRARFDDPKRISSYNEQFF. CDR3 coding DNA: TGTGCCACCAGCAGAGCAAGGTTCGATGACCCCAAGCGGATAAGCTCCTACAATGAGCAGTTCTTC.

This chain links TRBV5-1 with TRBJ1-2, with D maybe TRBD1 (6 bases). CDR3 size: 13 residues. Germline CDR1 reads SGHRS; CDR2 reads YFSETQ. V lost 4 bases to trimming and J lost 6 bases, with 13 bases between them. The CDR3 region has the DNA TGCGCCAGCAGCCCTTGGGGGCTCGATGGCTACACCTTC. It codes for CASSPWGLDGYTF.

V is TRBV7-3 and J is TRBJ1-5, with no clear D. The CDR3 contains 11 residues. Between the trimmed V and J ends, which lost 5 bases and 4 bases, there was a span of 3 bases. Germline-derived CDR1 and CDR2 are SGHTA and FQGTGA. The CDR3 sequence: CASSRNQPQHF. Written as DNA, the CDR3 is TGTGCCAGCAGCCGGAATCAGCCCCAGCATTTT.

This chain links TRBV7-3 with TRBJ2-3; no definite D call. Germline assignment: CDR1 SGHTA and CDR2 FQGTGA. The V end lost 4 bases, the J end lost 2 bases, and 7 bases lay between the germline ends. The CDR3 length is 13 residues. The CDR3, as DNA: TGTGCCAGCAGCTCCCTAAACACAGATACGCAGTATTTT. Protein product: CASSSLNTDTQYF.

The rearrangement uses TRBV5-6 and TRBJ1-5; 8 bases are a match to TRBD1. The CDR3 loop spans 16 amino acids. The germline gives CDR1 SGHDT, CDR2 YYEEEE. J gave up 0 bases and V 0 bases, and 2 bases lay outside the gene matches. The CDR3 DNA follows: TGTGCCAGCAGCTTGGGGACAGGGACTAGCAATCAGCCCCAGCATTTT. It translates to CASSLGTGTSNQPQHF.

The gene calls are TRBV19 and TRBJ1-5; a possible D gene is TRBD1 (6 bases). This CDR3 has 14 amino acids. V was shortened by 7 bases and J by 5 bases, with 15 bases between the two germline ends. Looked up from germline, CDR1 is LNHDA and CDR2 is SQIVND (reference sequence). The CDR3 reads CASKRTELDQPQHF. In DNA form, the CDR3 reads TGTGCCAGTAAGAGGACAGAGCTCGATCAGCCCCAGCATTTT.

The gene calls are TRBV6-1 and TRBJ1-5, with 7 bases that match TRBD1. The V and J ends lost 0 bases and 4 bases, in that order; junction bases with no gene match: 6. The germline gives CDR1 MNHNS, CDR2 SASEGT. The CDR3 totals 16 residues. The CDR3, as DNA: TGTGCCAGCAGTGAAGCTATTCGCAGGGGGAATCAGCCCCAGCATTTT. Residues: CASSEAIRRGNQPQHF.

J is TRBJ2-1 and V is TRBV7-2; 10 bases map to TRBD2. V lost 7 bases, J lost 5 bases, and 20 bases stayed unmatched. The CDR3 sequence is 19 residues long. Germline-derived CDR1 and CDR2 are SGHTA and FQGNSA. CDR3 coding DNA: TGTGCCAGCATCCAACGGAGGGCTAGCGGGAGTCCGCCCGACAATGAGCAGTTCTTC. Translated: CASIQRRASGSPPDNEQFF.

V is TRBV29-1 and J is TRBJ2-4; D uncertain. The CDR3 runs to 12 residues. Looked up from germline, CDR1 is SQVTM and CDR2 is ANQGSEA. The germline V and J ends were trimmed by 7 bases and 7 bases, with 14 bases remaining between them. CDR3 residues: CSAMGQDNIQYF. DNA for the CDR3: TGCAGCGCTATGGGTCAGGATAACATTCAGTACTTC.

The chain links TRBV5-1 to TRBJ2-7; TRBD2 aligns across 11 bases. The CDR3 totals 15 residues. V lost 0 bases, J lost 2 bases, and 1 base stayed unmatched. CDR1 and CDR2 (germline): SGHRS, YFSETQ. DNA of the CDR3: TGCGCCAGCAGCTTGGAGACTAGCGGGACCTACGAGCAGTACTTC. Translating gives CASSLETSGTYEQYF. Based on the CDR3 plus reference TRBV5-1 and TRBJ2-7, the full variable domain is KAGVTQTPRYLIKTRGQQVTLSCSPISGHRSVSWYQQTPGQGLQFLFEYFSETQRNKGNFPGRFSGRQFSNSRSEMNVSTLELGDSALYLCASSLETSGTYEQYFGPGTRLTVT.

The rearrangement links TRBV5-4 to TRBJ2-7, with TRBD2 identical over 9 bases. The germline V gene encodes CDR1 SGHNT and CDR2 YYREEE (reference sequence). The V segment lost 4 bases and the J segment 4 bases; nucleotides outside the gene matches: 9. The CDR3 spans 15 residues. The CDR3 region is CASSPDGGRAYEQYF. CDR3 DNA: TGTGCCAGCAGCCCCGACGGCGGGAGGGCGTACGAGCAGTACTTC. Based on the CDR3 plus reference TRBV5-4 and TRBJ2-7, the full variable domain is ETGVTQSPTHLIKTRGQQVTLRCSSQSGHNTVSWYQQALGQGPQFIFQYYREEENGRGNFPPRFSGLQFPNYSSELNVNALELDDSALYLCASSPDGGRAYEQYFGPGTRLTVT.